This is a list of T cell receptor beta chains from one sample in a study of cytotoxic CD8 clonotypes in ibrutinib-treated CLL. Data came from immunoSEQ multiplex PCR; TCRdb stores just in-frame clones and leaves some out. The sample carries just over 200,000 clones, roughly 65% recorded once. The input for sequencing was PBMCs, taken after 12 months of ibrutinib treatment. These TCRs come from a human donor with chronic lymphocytic leukemia. CDR3s include the opening cysteine and the closing phenylalanine or tryptophan. The order of the fields is J gene, V gene, D gene, clone size, CDR3 DNA, CDR3 protein. D genes are given only for firm matches. Only some rows state a clone size, as once, few, many or a class for expanded clones.

>TRBJ1-1|TRBV5-1|NA|few
TGCGCCAGCAGCTTGAATTGGGGAGGAAACACTGAAGCTTTCTTT
CASSLNWGGNTEAFF
>TRBJ2-7|TRBV6-1|NA|NA
TGTGCCAGCAGTGCCATTCGGCAGACCTTCTCCTACGAGCAGTACTTC
CASSAIRQTFSYEQYF
>TRBJ2-7|TRBV19|NA|NA
TGTGCCAGTAGTAAAGCGGGTACCTACGAGCAGTACTTC
CASSKAGTYEQYF
>TRBJ1-5|TRBV7-6|NA|NA
TGTGCCAGCAGCTTACGTGCCCAGGGGACATATAGCAATCAGCCCCAGCATTTT
CASSLRAQGTYSNQPQHF
>TRBJ2-1|TRBV7-3|NA|once
TGTGCCAGCAGCTTAACTACATTGGGGACTAATGAGCAGTTCTTC
CASSLTTLGTNEQFF
>TRBJ1-2|TRBV2|NA|once
TGTGCCAGCACCACAACGATGATGGGCTATGGCTACACCTTC
CASTTTMMGYGYTF
>TRBJ1-1|TRBV5-1|NA|NA
TGCGCCAGCAGCTTTACAGGCCGTATGACCATGAACACTGAAGCTTTCTTT
CASSFTGRMTMNTEAFF
>TRBJ1-1|TRBV19|NA|NA
TGTGCCAGTAGTTTCCGGACGGCCCCAGCTTTCTTT
CASSFRTAPAFF
>TRBJ2-1|TRBV2|TRBD1|NA
TGTGCCAGCAGCGGACCAGGGGGTGTTGAGCAGTTCTTC
CASSGPGGVEQFF
>TRBJ1-5|TRBV18|NA|NA
TGTGCCAGCTCACGACGGGGGGACGGGAGCAATCAGCCCCAGCATTTT
CASSRRGDGSNQPQHF
>TRBJ2-7|TRBV27|NA|NA
TGTGCCAGCAATGAGAGACAGGGAGGGGGCGAGCAGTACTTC
CASNERQGGGEQYF
>TRBJ1-1|TRBV19|NA|NA
TGTGCCACTACCGCAGGGACGACCCAGAACACTGAAGCTTTCTTT
CATTAGTTQNTEAFF
>TRBJ2-7|TRBV7-9|NA|NA
TGTGCCAGCAGCTTAGGGCTAGTTGACTACGAGCAGTACTTC
CASSLGLVDYEQYF
>TRBJ1-5|TRBV11-2|TRBD1|NA
TGTGCCAGCAGCTTAGGGGACAGTAATAATCAGCCCCAGCATTTT
CASSLGDSNNQPQHF
>TRBJ1-1|TRBV30|NA|NA
TGTGCCTGGAACCGGCCGGGACTCCTTGAAGCTTTCTTT
CAWNRPGLLEAFF
>TRBJ1-5|TRBV6-5|NA|NA
TGTGCCAGCAGTTCCTCGGGGGGCGGGAGGCAGCCCCAGCATTTT
CASSSSGGGRQPQHF
>TRBJ1-2|TRBV5-1|TRBD1|NA
TGCGCCAGCACCGGGACAGGGGGCGACTATGGCTACACCTTC
CASTGTGGDYGYTF
>TRBJ2-2|TRBV9|NA|NA
TGTGCCAGCAGCGGGCCCCTCCGGACCGGGGAGCTGTTTTTT
CASSGPLRTGELFF
>TRBJ1-1|TRBV28|NA|NA
TGTGCCAGCAGTTTAATAGGAGGGAACACTGAAGCTTTCTTT
CASSLIGGNTEAFF
>TRBJ1-1|TRBV6-5|TRBD1|once
TGTGCCAGCAGTTGGACAGGGTCCTACGAAGCTTTCTTT
CASSWTGSYEAFF
>TRBJ1-4|TRBV18|NA|few
TGTGCCAGCTCTCAAGAGGGTGCTGCAACTAATGAAAAACTGTTTTTT
CASSQEGAATNEKLFF
>TRBJ2-3|TRBV11-3|TRBD2|NA
TGTGCCAGCAGCTCTAGCGGGAGTTACGAGGACGATACGCAGTATTTT
CASSSSGSYEDDTQYF
>TRBJ2-7|TRBV27|NA|once
TGTGCCAGCAGTCCGTCAGGCAGGCGCTACGAGCAGTACTTC
CASSPSGRRYEQYF